This T cell receptor (beta chain) appears in the sequencing data of a study of cytomegalovirus exposure and HLA in healthy donors. Study results and limitations: In an earlier analysis, about 87% or about 30%: the productive usage of most TCR beta V segments. There was a cluster of highly shared sequence variants that was likely a sequencing artifact.

PCR primers comprised 60 Vbeta and 13 Jbeta primers. Libraries were prepared by immunoSEQ multiplex PCR; TCRdb keeps only in-frame clonotypes and omits some of them. The data show about 69,000 clones, roughly 70% seen once. Details on this clone: The antigen remains undetermined.

The CDR3 contains 16 residues. The germline CDR1 and CDR2 sequences are SEHNR and FQNEAQ (reference sequence). V shed 1 base and J shed 2 bases, with 14 bases lying between them. The receptor comes from a male donor in good health and CMV-seropositive. The sequencing input was PBMCs. V gene TRBV7-9 combines with J gene TRBJ2-5; perhaps TRBD2 as D (5 bases). The chain's CDR3 is CASSLVAGRRQETQYF. The CDR3 region has the DNA TGTGCCAGCAGCTTAGTGGCGGGCAGGAGGCAAGAGACCCAGTACTTC.